This is a list of T cell receptor beta chains from one sample in a study of cytomegalovirus exposure and HLA in healthy donors. TCRdb's copy holds only in-frame clones and misses some; the assay was immunoSEQ multiplex PCR. The sample carries roughly 100,000 clones, approximately 70% recorded once. Sequencing was done on a sample of PBMCs. All receptors come from a woman aged 50 to 65 in good health and CMV-seronegative. CDR3s include the opening cysteine and the closing phenylalanine or tryptophan. The order of the fields is D gene, J gene, CDR3 length, clone size, V gene, CDR3 DNA, CDR3 protein. The D gene is left open where the match is weak. Size is omitted from some rows. Given values are once, few, many or a class for expanded clones.

TRBD1 | TRBJ2-7 | 12 | . | TRBV7-9 | TGTGCCAGCAGCACAGGGGAATCGAAGCAGTACTTC | CASSTGESKQYF
TRBD1 | TRBJ2-7 | 15 | . | TRBV19 | TGTGCCAGTAGTCTGCCGGGACAGGGAACCTACGAGCAGTACTTC | CASSLPGQGTYEQYF
. | TRBJ2-7 | 13 | . | TRBV11-2 | TGTGCCAGCAGCCCGGACTGGAACTACGAGCAGTACTTC | CASSPDWNYEQYF
TRBD2 | TRBJ2-3 | 16 | . | TRBV6-1 | TGTGCCAGCAGTGAGGCGGGTAGCGGGAGAACAGATACGCAGTATTTT | CASSEAGSGRTDTQYF
TRBD1 | TRBJ1-4 | 15 | few | TRBV6-6 | TGTGCCAGCAGTTACCCCGGGACAGGGATAGAAAAACTGTTTTTT | CASSYPGTGIEKLFF
. | TRBJ2-1 | 13 | . | TRBV7-9 | TGTGCCAGCAGCCCCCCCTCAGTAAATGAGCAGTTCTTC | CASSPPSVNEQFF
TRBD1 | TRBJ1-2 | 14 | few | TRBV11-2 | TGTGCCAGCAGCTCACCAGGGGGCCCCTATGGCTACACCTTC | CASSSPGGPYGYTF
. | TRBJ1-5 | 18 | . | TRBV21-1 | TGTGCCAGCAGCAAAGTGGAACAGGGTCGAGAGGAGTGGCAGCCCCAGCATTTT | CASSKVEQGREEWQPQHF
. | TRBJ2-1 | 16 | . | TRBV18 | TGTGCCAGCTCACCACCGGTCTGGGGACATGACAATGAGCAGTTCTTC | CASSPPVWGHDNEQFF
TRBD1 | TRBJ1-5 | 14 | . | TRBV7-2 | TGTGCCAGCAGCTTTTCAGGGGGCGGTCAGCCCCAGCATTTT | CASSFSGGGQPQHF
. | TRBJ2-7 | 13 | . | TRBV5-4 | TGTGCCAGCAGCTTACAAGGGGCCTACGAGCAGTACTTC | CASSLQGAYEQYF